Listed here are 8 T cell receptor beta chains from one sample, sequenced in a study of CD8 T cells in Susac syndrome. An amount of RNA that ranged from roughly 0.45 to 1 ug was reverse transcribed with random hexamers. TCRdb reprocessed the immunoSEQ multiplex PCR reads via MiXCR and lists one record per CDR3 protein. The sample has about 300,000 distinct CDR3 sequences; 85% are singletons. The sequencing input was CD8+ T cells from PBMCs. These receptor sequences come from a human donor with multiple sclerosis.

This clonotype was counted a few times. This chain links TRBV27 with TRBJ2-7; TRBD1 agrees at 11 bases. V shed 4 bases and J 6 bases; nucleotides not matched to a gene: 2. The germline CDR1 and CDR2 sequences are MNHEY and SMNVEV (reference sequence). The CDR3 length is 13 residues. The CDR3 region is CASSWGQGGEQYF. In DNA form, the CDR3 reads TGTGCCAGCAGTTGGGGACAGGGGGGCGAGCAGTACTTC.

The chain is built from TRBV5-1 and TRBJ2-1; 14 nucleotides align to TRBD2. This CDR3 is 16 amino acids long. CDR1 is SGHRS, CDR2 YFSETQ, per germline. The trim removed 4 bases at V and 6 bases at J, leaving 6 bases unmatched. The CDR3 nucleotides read TGCGCCAGCAGCCCCGTGGGGACTAGCGGGAGCAATGAGCAGTTCTTC. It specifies CASSPVGTSGSNEQFF.

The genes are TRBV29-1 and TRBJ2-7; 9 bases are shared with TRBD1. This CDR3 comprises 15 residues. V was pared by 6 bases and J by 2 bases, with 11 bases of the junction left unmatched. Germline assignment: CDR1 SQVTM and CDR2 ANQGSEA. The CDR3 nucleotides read TGCAGCGTCGCTCAAACCGGGACAGGGACCTACGAGCAGTACTTC. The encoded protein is CSVAQTGTGTYEQYF.

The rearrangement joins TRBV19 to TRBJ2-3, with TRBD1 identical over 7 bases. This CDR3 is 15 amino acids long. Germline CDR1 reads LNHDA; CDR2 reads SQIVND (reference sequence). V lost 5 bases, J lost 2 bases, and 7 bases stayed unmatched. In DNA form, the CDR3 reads TGTGCCAGTAGTGCAGACAGGGAGTACACAGATACGCAGTATTTT. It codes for CASSADREYTDTQYF.

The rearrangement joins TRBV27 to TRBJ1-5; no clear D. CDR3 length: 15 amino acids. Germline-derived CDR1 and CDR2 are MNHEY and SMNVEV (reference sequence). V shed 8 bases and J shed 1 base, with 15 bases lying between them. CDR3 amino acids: CASSLSLGSNQPQHF. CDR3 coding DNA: TGTGCCAGCTCCCTTAGCCTAGGGAGCAATCAGCCCCAGCATTTT.

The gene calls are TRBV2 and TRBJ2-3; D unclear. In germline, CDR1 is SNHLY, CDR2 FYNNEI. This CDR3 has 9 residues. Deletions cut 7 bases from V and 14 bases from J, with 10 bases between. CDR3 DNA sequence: TGTGCCAGCAAGTCCGAAGGGTATTTT. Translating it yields CASKSEGYF. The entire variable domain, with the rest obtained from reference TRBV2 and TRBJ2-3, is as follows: EPEVTQTPSHQVTQMGQEVILRCVPISNHLYFYWYRQILGQKVEFLVSFYNNEISEKSEIFDDQFSVERPDGSNFTLKIRSTKLEDSAMYFCASKSEGYFGPGTRLTVL.

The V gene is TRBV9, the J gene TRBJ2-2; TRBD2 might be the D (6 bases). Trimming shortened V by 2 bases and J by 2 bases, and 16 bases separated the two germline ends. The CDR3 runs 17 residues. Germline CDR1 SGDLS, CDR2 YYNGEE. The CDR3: CASSVPRDSLNTGELFF. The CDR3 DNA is TGTGCCAGCAGCGTCCCCCGGGACTCGTTAAACACCGGGGAGCTGTTTTTT.

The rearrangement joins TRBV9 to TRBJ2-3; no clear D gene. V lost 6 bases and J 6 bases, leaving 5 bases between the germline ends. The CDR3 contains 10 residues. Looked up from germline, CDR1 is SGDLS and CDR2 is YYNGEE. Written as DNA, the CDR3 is TGTGCCAGCAAGCCGGATACGCAGTATTTT. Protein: CASKPDTQYF.